What follows describes a single T cell receptor (beta chain). Its cognate antigen has yet to be identified. Nothing much larger sits one base from this clone, and base qualities are not available. Germline trimming amounts to 0 bases on V and 3 bases on J, with 13 as the count of junction bases outside the gene matches. Taken from the germline V gene, the CDR1 and CDR2 loops are SGHTA and FQGTGA. The CDR3 contains 19 residues, cysteine and phenylalanine counted. The CDR3 DNA has 57 bases and is translated from base 1. This entry belongs to a study of Ad26.COV2.S vaccination and SARS-CoV-2 variants (dated by TCRdb to the early 2020s). Broadly, across the study: Donors in the vaccine arm were drawn from COV1001, a multicentre, randomized, double-blind, placebo-controlled phase I-IIa trial testing Ad26.COV2.S in healthy adults. Investigators did not know the trial group allocation while performing experiments and assessing outcomes. The TCR-sequenced set comprised around 30 samples: some 20 Ad26.COV2.S vaccine recipients, 5 placebo recipients and 8 SARS-CoV-2 convalescent individuals. Ad26.COV2.S was administered intramuscularly at a dose of 5x10^10 or 1x10^11 viral particles, either as one shot or as two shots given 56 days apart. Trial participants were randomized into five groups of five, in which low-dose or high-dose Ad26.COV2.S was given once or twice, or placebo was given on both occasions. TCRbeta repertoire sequencing served as the tool for gauging how specific and how broad the SARS-CoV-2-reactive T cell receptors were following Ad26.COV2.S vaccination.

Overall study results and their limits: Substantial breadth of spike-specific CD8+ and CD4+ T cell responses was reported after vaccination. Vaccine and placebo recipients had similar non-spike TCR breadth, a finding consistent with the vaccine containing only spike. Ad26.COV2.S recipients had higher spike-specific TCR breadth than placebo recipients (P = 0.0014). The study was not powered to compare responses between vaccine doses or regimens. The authors noted that total T cell responses may have been underestimated by the TCR breadth and depth analyses.

The immunoSEQ Assay was the method used to sequence TCRbeta CDR3 regions. After extraction, genomic DNA underwent amplification by bias-controlled multiplex PCR, followed by high-throughput sequencing. In the paper's pipeline: Collapsing and filtering of sequences were performed to quantify the absolute abundance of each unique TCRbeta CDR3 region. T cell fraction was estimated by normalization of TCRbeta template counts to usable DNA, with usable DNA being measured through amplification of reference genes present in all nucleated cells. Repertoire TCRs were annotated as SARS-CoV-2-specific by exact matching of V gene, CDR3 amino acid sequence and J gene to a known reactive TCR set. MIRA supplied the reference SARS-CoV-2 TCR set, which was filtered for enrichment in COVID-19-positive ImmuneCODE repertoires so that public or cross-reactive TCRs were removed. Using the MIRA antigens, annotated TCRs were further analysed by specific ORF or by position within an ORF. Breadth was defined as the number of annotated unique rearrangements divided by the total number of unique productive rearrangements, and depth was defined as the summed frequency of the annotated unique rearrangements. Group comparisons of TCR breadth used two-sided Wilcoxon rank-sum tests. TCRdb holds this immuneACCESS table with in-frame rearrangements only. Some clones are missing; in checked studies, unresolved V genes explain under half, and the rest has no known cause. The V and J calls and clone size were taken over from that table, and D and trimming were inferred from the DNA. The sample profile shows about 350,000 clones; 80% to 90% of them were found once. The top ten constitute about 10% of the sample.

The treatment or condition label for this specimen denotes: around 19 received Ad26.COV2.S at low or high dose, single or two shots; roughly 5 received placebo; per-sample allocation not given. For vaccine and placebo recipients, the sequenced repertoires came from samples collected on day 63 after the first injection. Between 29 July and 7 August 2020, Cohort 1b enrolled 25 adults aged 18-55 years at one site in Boston, USA. As a vaccine, Ad26.COV2.S was a replication-incompetent adenovirus type 26 vector that expressed a prefusion-stabilized SARS-CoV-2 spike protein derived from the original Wuhan strain.

Sequencing used peripheral blood, obtained in a trial of Ad26.COV2.S vaccine versus placebo. The rearranged chain carries TRBV7-3 and TRBJ2-5, and 10 junctional nucleotides match TRBD2. This sequence originates from a person between 18 and 65 years old who received the Ad26.COV2.S COVID-19 vaccine or a placebo. The nucleotides read TGTGCCAGCAGCTTAACCGGTGGTACTAGCGGGACAGTAAAAGAGACCCAGTACTTC. The translation is CASSLTGGTSGTVKETQYF.